This T cell receptor (beta chain) comes out of a study of T cells in localized non-small cell lung cancer. Study-level results: Measurement of T cell clonality placed uninvolved adjacent lung highest, above the level in tumor. The appearance of a median approximately 61 of the top 100 tumor clones was seen in adjacent lung. Sequencing was restricted to one tumor region; therefore, heterogeneity remains possible.

Some clones are missing from TCRdb's copy, which holds only in-frame ones; the method was immunoSEQ multiplex PCR. The sample has about 2,000 clones, 20% to 25% seen once. V was pared by 4 bases and J by 1 base, with 22 bases between. Looked up from germline, CDR1 is GTSNPN and CDR2 is SVGIG (reference sequence). The CDR3 totals 17 residues. This clone was observed a few times. Its antigen is still unknown. The material sequenced was normal lung tissue next to the tumor, taken before any cancer treatment. The chain combines TRBV30 with TRBJ2-5; the D is unclear. The source of this sequence is a male donor older than 55 with stage I lung adenocarcinoma. Written as DNA, the CDR3 is TGTGCCTGGACCTTACCCCCCGGGCCGACACCCCAAGAGACCCAGTACTTC. Encoded protein: CAWTLPPGPTPQETQYF.